A selection of T cell receptor beta chains follows, all from one sample in a study of read filtering for tumor transcriptome and immune sequencing. Via MiXCR, TCRdb re-called the reads, giving one row per CDR3 protein. This table has 30,000 to 35,000 distinct CDR3 sequences, under 20% appearing once. The sample was a population of CD138-negative cells sorted from bone marrow. The receptors come from a donor at least 40 years old with multiple myeloma. Both conserved end residues are part of each CDR3. The order of the fields is clone size, V gene, J gene, CDR3 protein. Rows give clone size only sometimes, using once, few, many, or a class for an expanded clone.

size: many
V: TRBV5-1
J: TRBJ2-7
CDR3: CASSSYGTYEQYF

size: many
V: TRBV20-1
J: TRBJ2-7
CDR3: CSAEDRSGTSYEQYF

size: many
V: TRBV5-1
J: TRBJ2-1
CDR3: CASSSAAADEQFF

size: many
V: TRBV4-2
J: TRBJ2-3
CDR3: CASSQAQPGGGSTDTQYF

size: many
V: TRBV29-1
J: TRBJ2-3
CDR3: CSVEKAPDTQYF

size: many
V: TRBV28
J: TRBJ2-6
CDR3: CASTSGAESGANVLTF

size: many
V: TRBV5-1
J: TRBJ1-5
CDR3: CASSSGQFNQPQHF

size: -
V: TRBV20-1
J: TRBJ1-5
CDR3: CSAMSSNQPQHF

size: -
V: TRBV20-1
J: TRBJ2-2
CDR3: CSARDRRGLNTGELFF

size: many
V: TRBV5-1
J: TRBJ2-1
CDR3: CASSPGGGANEQFF

size: few
V: TRBV7-6
J: TRBJ2-1
CDR3: CASSEGDNEQFF

size: many
V: TRBV9
J: TRBJ2-2
CDR3: CASSVGGRPNTGELFF

size: many
V: TRBV28
J: TRBJ1-5
CDR3: CASRALGGWYQPQHF

size: many
V: TRBV19
J: TRBJ2-7
CDR3: CASTLRTGGGYEQYF

size: -
V: TRBV29-1
J: TRBJ2-7
CDR3: CSARKDSSYEQYF

size: -
V: TRBV4-2
J: TRBJ2-7
CDR3: CASGQSGRVTGVDEQYF

size: many
V: TRBV18
J: TRBJ2-6
CDR3: CASSPEGANVLTF

size: -
V: TRBV12-3/TRBV12-4
J: TRBJ2-1
CDR3: CASSVAQGRPLQFF

size: many
V: TRBV28
J: TRBJ2-3
CDR3: CASSPPPGGSDTQYF

size: many
V: TRBV9
J: TRBJ2-1
CDR3: CASSVGLGGYNEQFF

size: many
V: TRBV29-1
J: TRBJ2-7
CDR3: CSVVSAAYEQYF

size: many
V: TRBV3-1
J: TRBJ1-2
CDR3: CASSQDEGQDYGYTF

size: many
V: TRBV5-6
J: TRBJ1-1
CDR3: CASSPRTGADTEAFF

size: many
V: TRBV24-1
J: TRBJ1-1
CDR3: CATKGGFNTEAFF

size: many
V: TRBV11-2
J: TRBJ1-2
CDR3: CASSLRGGTNYGYTF

size: many
V: TRBV3-1
J: TRBJ2-5
CDR3: CASSQDDVLGLAGQETQYF

size: many
V: TRBV20-1
J: TRBJ2-5
CDR3: CSAPRGADETQYF

size: many
V: TRBV5-1
J: TRBJ2-3
CDR3: CASSGQSTDTQYF

size: many
V: TRBV24-1
J: TRBJ2-1
CDR3: CATQRTSGFSSYNEQFF

size: many
V: TRBV20-1
J: TRBJ1-1
CDR3: CSARARGNTEAFF

size: many
V: TRBV2
J: TRBJ1-1
CDR3: CASSYRGNTEAFF

size: -
V: TRBV27
J: TRBJ1-1
CDR3: CAGSWADYTGAFF

size: few
V: TRBV20-1
J: TRBJ1-5
CDR3: CSAMNGNQPQHF

size: many
V: TRBV7-2
J: TRBJ1-5
CDR3: CASSLVRSANQPQHF

size: -
V: TRBV25-1
J: TRBJ2-1
CDR3: CASSRQGDEQFF